This T cell receptor (beta chain) was captured in a study of T cell responses to AZD1222 COVID-19 vaccine. The CDR3 covers 17 residues. V gave up 3 bases and J gave up 5 bases; unmatched junction bases: 10. The germline V gene has CDR1 LNHDA and CDR2 SQIVND (reference sequence). This clone was seen just once. What it binds is unknown. Data came from immunoSEQ multiplex PCR; TCRdb stores just in-frame clones and leaves some out. The table has 78,000 or so clones, about 91% seen once; the top ten hold around 19%. Study-wide findings and caveats: Nearly half of spike-specific TCRs reportedly go after variant regions that carry no mutations. Donors were mostly white British, more females; clonal diversity possibly underestimated.

This sequence joins TRBV19 and TRBJ2-1; TRBD2 matches 10 bases. The origin of this receptor is an adult in good health. The sample here was peripheral blood, taken on day 0 of AZD1222 vaccination. CDR3 region: CASSILSGRADHNEQFF. The CDR3, as DNA: TGTGCCAGTAGTATCCTCAGCGGGAGGGCCGATCACAATGAGCAGTTCTTC. The whole variable domain, remainder taken from reference TRBV19 and TRBJ2-1, is DGGITQSPKYLFRKEGQNVTLSCEQNLNHDAMYWYRQDPGQGLRLIYYSQIVNDFQKGDIAEGYSVSREKKESFPLTVTSAQKNPTAFYLCASSILSGRADHNEQFFGPGTRLTVL.